Listed here are 32 T cell receptor beta chains from one sample, sequenced in a study of T cells in Graves' hyperthyroidism and ophthalmopathy. What was amplified from RNA transcripts were TCR beta CDR3 regions. Researchers ran a first-round RT-PCR on the TCR CDR3 using the HTBI primer set. TCRdb used MiXCR to reprocess the multiplex PCR reads, holding one entry per CDR3 protein. The sample has roughly 740,000 distinct CDR3 sequences, about 15% seen once. Sequencing used blood. These receptor sequences come from a man between 18 and 29 years old with Graves' hyperthyroidism.

As for this clonotype: A much larger clone lies a single base off, so this may be a read error. V usage is TRBV28 and J usage is TRBJ2-7; D could derive from TRBD1 or TRBD2 (6 bases each). Trimming cost V 5 bases and J 6 bases, with 17 bases left between them. CDR3 size: 14 residues. Germline V gene lookup returns CDR1 MDHEN and CDR2 SYDVKM. CDR3 DNA sequence: TGTGCCAGCAGTCCTGGGGGGCCCTTTAGCGAGCAGTACTTC. It yields the protein CASSPGGPFSEQYF.

The chain joins TRBV2 to TRBJ2-7, with TRBD2 identical over 9 bases. This CDR3 comprises 15 residues. The germline CDR1 and CDR2 sequences are SNHLY and FYNNEI. V lost 6 bases to trimming and J lost 0 bases; unmatched junction nucleotides: 6. The CDR3 loop is CASREGLAFSYEQYF. The CDR3 region has the DNA TGTGCCAGCAGAGAGGGACTAGCCTTCTCCTACGAGCAGTACTTC. Using reference TRBV2 and TRBJ2-7 for the parts outside the CDR3, the full variable domain is EPEVTQTPSHQVTQMGQEVILRCVPISNHLYFYWYRQILGQKVEFLVSFYNNEISEKSEIFDDQFSVERPDGSNFTLKIRSTKLEDSAMYFCASREGLAFSYEQYFGPGTRLTVT.

This clonotype was counted only a few times. A much more abundant neighbour one base away suggests this may be a read error. The chain joins TRBV12-3 or TRBV12-4 to TRBJ1-2, with D unresolved. Trimming took off 7 bases at V and 2 bases at J, with 14 bases between the two ends. This CDR3 is 14 amino acids long. This CDR3 is CASNPGRNNYGYTF. CDR3 bases: TGTGCCAGCAATCCGGGCAGGAACAACTATGGCTACACCTTC.

This sequence joins TRBV30 and TRBJ2-3, with TRBD2 matching 7 bases. The germline V gene encodes CDR1 GTSNPN and CDR2 SVGIG (reference sequence). The V and J ends lost 0 bases and 2 bases, in that order; junction bases with no gene match: 14. The length of the CDR3 is 18 residues. Written as DNA, the CDR3 is TGTGCCTGGAGTGTAATTCGGAGCGGGAAACGCAACACAGATACGCAGTATTTT. Residues: CAWSVIRSGKRNTDTQYF. Full variable domain (outside the CDR3, taken from reference TRBV30 and TRBJ2-3): SQTIHQWPATLVQPVGSPLSLECTVEGTSNPNLYWYRQAAGRGLQLLFYSVGIGQISSEVPQNLSASRPQDRQFILSSKKLLLSDSGFYLCAWSVIRSGKRNTDTQYFGPGTRLTVL.

This clonotype was detected ten times or more. The CDR3 DNA sequence: TGCGCCAGCAGCCCAGACCCCGGGACAGTCTACGAGCAGTACTTC. It is translated as CASSPDPGTVYEQYF. The J gene is TRBJ2-7, the V gene TRBV5-1, with 7 nucleotides matching TRBD1. There are 15 residues in the CDR3. V gave up 4 bases and J gave up 3 bases; unmatched junction bases: 10. Germline V gives CDR1 SGHRS, CDR2 YFSETQ.

In this sample, this clonotype turned up many times. The genes are TRBV7-9 and TRBJ2-7; 10 nucleotides agree with TRBD1. CDR3 length equals 16 residues. Germline CDR1 SEHNR, CDR2 FQNEAQ (reference sequence). Losses at the gene ends were 5 bases for V and 3 bases for J; bases not matched to a gene: 10. The CDR3 here is CASSPWTGGAIYEQYF. The CDR3 DNA is TGTGCCAGCAGCCCATGGACAGGGGGAGCAATCTACGAGCAGTACTTC.

This clonotype was seen many times. The rearrangement links TRBV2 to TRBJ1-6, with 8 bases lining up with TRBD1. V dropped 6 bases and J dropped 5; count of bases not matched to a gene: 6. Germline V gene sequence: CDR1 SNHLY, CDR2 FYNNEI. The CDR3 runs to 15 residues. CDR3 DNA: TGTGCCAGCAGCCGGACAGGGAAGCATAATTCACCCCTCCACTTT. Residues: CASSRTGKHNSPLHF.

This clonotype occurred many times. The rearrangement uses TRBV6-1 and TRBJ2-7, with 8 bases lining up with TRBD1. The V gene's germline CDR1 is MNHNS and CDR2 SASEGT. The CDR3 spans 14 residues. Trimming removed 7 bases from V and 4 bases from J; junction bases left unmatched: 9. The CDR3 here is CASKISGGRYEQYF. The DNA of the CDR3 is TGTGCCAGCAAAATATCAGGGGGCAGGTACGAGCAGTACTTC.

This clonotype has just a few counts. This chain connects TRBV29-1 to TRBJ1-5, with D unresolved. The germline V gene has CDR1 SQVTM and CDR2 ANQGSEA. The CDR3 contains 14 residues. V gave up 4 bases and J gave up 1 base, with 11 bases separating them. The CDR3 sequence: CSVGSGLSNQPQHF. CDR3 in DNA: TGCAGCGTTGGCTCGGGTTTGAGCAATCAGCCCCAGCATTTT.

In this sample, this clonotype turned up many times. V and J are TRBV12-3 or TRBV12-4 and TRBJ2-2, with D possibly being TRBD2 (5 bases). V was shortened by 8 bases and J by 3 bases, with 10 bases between the two germline ends. CDR3 length: 13 amino acids. The CDR3 coding sequence is TGTGCCAGCTACGGGATTTACACCGGGGAGCTGTTTTTT. It encodes CASYGIYTGELFF.

This clonotype was observed a handful of times. The J gene is TRBJ2-1, the V gene TRBV2; D not certain. Germline-derived CDR1 and CDR2 are SNHLY and FYNNEI. Trimming removed 6 bases at V and 0 bases at J, with 12 bases between. The CDR3 sequence is 15 residues long. CDR3 sequence (DNA): TGTGCCAGCAGGTTGGTGATTGTCTCCTACAATGAGCAGTTCTTC. Translation: CASRLVIVSYNEQFF.

This clonotype appeared many times. The J gene is TRBJ2-3, the V gene TRBV20-1; 9 bases agree with TRBD1. J lost 4 bases, V lost 8 bases, and 10 bases had no gene match. This CDR3 contains 14 residues. Per germline, CDR1 DFQATT and CDR2 SNEGSKA (reference sequence). The CDR3 DNA follows: TGCAGTCCAAACAGGGGGCACTATTCAGATACGCAGTATTTT. It translates to CSPNRGHYSDTQYF.

In this sample, this clonotype turned up a few times. The V call is TRBV28, the J call TRBJ2-2; TRBD1 might be the D (5 bases). This CDR3 comprises 13 residues. V lost 11 bases to trimming and J lost 1 base, with 11 bases between them. Germline V CDR1 and CDR2: MDHEN, SYDVKM. The CDR3 is CAVSGQNTGELFF. The CDR3 bases are TGTGCCGTCTCCGGACAGAACACCGGGGAGCTGTTTTTT.

This clonotype was recorded many times. This chain uses TRBV2 with TRBJ2-5; tentative D call: TRBD2 (6 bases). Per the germline V gene, CDR1 is SNHLY and CDR2 is FYNNEI. The length of the CDR3 is 13 residues. Trimming cost V 4 bases and J 1 base, with 7 bases left between them. CDR3 in amino acids: CASSVAVQETQYF. The DNA for the CDR3 is TGTGCCAGCAGTGTAGCGGTCCAAGAGACCCAGTACTTC.

This chain links TRBV7-9 with TRBJ2-3; 7 bases agree with TRBD1. This CDR3 has 15 amino acids. V trimming: 2 bases; J trimming: 6 bases; junction bases outside the gene matches: 8. Germline V lookup: CDR1 SEHNR, CDR2 FQNEAQ (reference sequence). The CDR3 reads CASSLRLARGDTQYF. In nucleotides, the CDR3 is TGTGCCAGCAGCTTAAGGCTGGCCAGGGGGGATACGCAGTATTTT.

This clonotype came up a few times. The gene calls are TRBV5-1 and TRBJ2-7; D gene uncertain. The V and J ends lost 2 bases and 7 bases respectively, with 16 bases between them. This CDR3 spans 14 amino acids. Germline values: CDR1 SGHRS, CDR2 YFSETQ. The CDR3 nucleotides read TGCGCCAGCAGCTTTGGAGACTCCTCCGGAGAGCAGTACTTC. Amino acids: CASSFGDSSGEQYF.

The chain joins TRBV6-1 to TRBJ2-1; 11 nucleotides line up with TRBD2. The J segment lost 6 bases and the V segment lost 5 bases, leaving 9 bases of the junction unmatched. This CDR3 is built from 16 residues. Germline CDR1 reads MNHNS; CDR2 reads SASEGT. This CDR3 reads CASSTRASGRTNEQFF. CDR3 DNA sequence: TGTGCCAGCAGTACCCGCGCTAGCGGGAGGACCAATGAGCAGTTCTTC.

This clonotype was observed at least ten times. V and J are TRBV30 and TRBJ2-7, with a possible D match to TRBD1 (6 bases). From germline, CDR1 is GTSNPN and CDR2 SVGIG (reference sequence). With 1 base removed from V and 2 bases from J, the gap between germline ends came to 15 bases. The length of the CDR3 is 15 residues. CDR3 DNA sequence: TGTGCCTGGAGTGGGCACGAGGACAGAGCCTACGAGCAGTACTTC. Translation gives CAWSGHEDRAYEQYF.

This clonotype was observed many times. The CDR3 DNA sequence: TGTGCCTGGACCTCGGGGGGGGGTACCTACGAGCAGTACTTC. This translates into CAWTSGGGTYEQYF. The chain couples TRBV30 to TRBJ2-7, with 8 bases lining up with TRBD2. The CDR3 spans 14 residues. Germline CDR1 is GTSNPN and CDR2 is SVGIG (reference sequence). With V trimmed by 4 bases and J by 2 bases, 7 bases remained unmatched.

This chain connects TRBV15 to TRBJ2-1, with 7 bases matching TRBD1. This CDR3 has 15 amino acids. Germline V gene lookup returns CDR1 LNHNV and CDR2 YYDKDF (reference sequence). J lost 1 base, V lost 3 bases, and 3 bases had no gene match. CDR3 coding DNA: TGTGCCACCAGCAGGACAGGGATTTCCTACAATGAGCAGTTCTTC. Its translation: CATSRTGISYNEQFF. Variable domain in full (rest from reference TRBV15 and TRBJ2-1): DAMVIQNPRYQVTQFGKPVTLSCSQTLNHNVMYWYQQKSSQAPKLLFHYYDKDFNNEADTPDNFQSRRPNTSFCFLDIRSPGLGDTAMYLCATSRTGISYNEQFFGPGTRLTVL.

There are a few counts of this clonotype. This sequence joins TRBV28 and TRBJ2-2; 7 bases align to TRBD2. CDR1 is MDHEN and CDR2 is SYDVKM in the germline V gene. After removal of 5 bases from V and 3 bases from J, the junction contained 9 bases not matched to a gene. The CDR3 totals 16 residues. In DNA, the CDR3 is TGTGCCAGCAGTCCTGGGGGGAGGGAGGACACCGGGGAGCTGTTTTTT. Its protein is CASSPGGREDTGELFF.

As concerns this clonotype: One base away lies a much larger clone, so this may be a sequencing read error. The V gene is TRBV27, the J gene TRBJ1-6, with 9 bases lining up with TRBD1. V lost 3 bases to trimming and J lost 11 bases; unmatched junction nucleotides: 5. Germline V CDR1 and CDR2: MNHEY, SMNVEV (reference sequence). This CDR3 is built from 14 residues. The CDR3 DNA sequence: TGTGCCAGCAGTTTCGGGACAGGGTATCCACCCCTCCACTTT. Amino acid sequence: CASSFGTGYPPLHF.

This clonotype has a count of ten or more. This chain uses TRBV28 with TRBJ2-7, with D perhaps TRBD2 (6 bases). CDR1 and CDR2 (germline): MDHEN, SYDVKM. V was pared by 5 bases and J by 0 bases, with 11 bases between. The CDR3 runs to 14 residues. CDR3: CASSLYSGSYEQYF. CDR3 nucleotides: TGTGCCAGCAGTCTCTATAGCGGCTCCTACGAGCAGTACTTC.

Comments on this clonotype: A much larger clone sits a single nucleotide away, making a read error possible. The rearrangement uses TRBV12-3 or TRBV12-4 and TRBJ2-7; the D gene is possibly TRBD2 (5 bases). The germline V and J ends were trimmed by 3 bases and 7 bases, with 19 bases remaining between them. CDR3 size: 15 residues. This CDR3 reads CASSFIGNGYYEQYF. For the CDR3, the DNA is TGTGCCAGCAGTTTCATCGGGAATGGTTACTATGAGCAGTACTTC.

The table lists this clonotype with a few counts. This sequence joins TRBV12-3 or TRBV12-4 and TRBJ2-7; TRBD2 matches at 11 bases. Trimming removed 4 bases from V and 3 bases from J; junction bases left unmatched: 5. The CDR3 spans 15 residues. The CDR3 sequence: CASSSTSGINYEQYF. In DNA form, the CDR3 reads TGTGCCAGCAGTTCGACTAGCGGGATTAACTACGAGCAGTACTTC.

The rearrangement uses TRBV7-9 and TRBJ2-1; 8 bases agree with TRBD2. Germline values: CDR1 SEHNR, CDR2 FQNEAQ (reference sequence). The CDR3 is made up of 16 amino acids. V lost 2 bases and J lost 9; bases outside the gene matches: 12. The CDR3 DNA is TGTGCCAGCAGCTTACGTTCCGGGACTAGTAACATTGAGCAGTTCTTC. The encoded protein is CASSLRSGTSNIEQFF. Full variable domain (remainder filled in from reference TRBV7-9 and TRBJ2-1): DTGVSQNPRHKITKRGQNVTFRCDPISEHNRLYWYRQTLGQGPEFLTYFQNEAQLEKSRLLSDRFSAERPKGSFSTLEIQRTEQGDSAMYLCASSLRSGTSNIEQFFGPGTRLTVL.

This clonotype was seen ten or more times. The rearrangement links TRBV12-3 or TRBV12-4 to TRBJ1-5; D remains unclear. The CDR3 length is 13 residues. V was clipped by 0 bases and J by 7 bases, with 7 bases between them. This CDR3 is CASSLAVGQPQHF. The CDR3 DNA sequence: TGTGCCAGCAGTTTAGCGGTGGGGCAGCCCCAGCATTTT.

This chain connects TRBV15 to TRBJ2-1; 11 nucleotides match TRBD2. Germline CDR1 is LNHNV and CDR2 is YYDKDF (reference sequence). This CDR3 has 17 residues. J gave up 15 bases and V 3 bases, and 19 bases lay outside the gene matches. The DNA of the CDR3 is TGTGCCACCAGCAGGTCCCCGCAGACTAGCGGGACCAATGAGGCGTTCTTC. It codes for CATSRSPQTSGTNEAFF. The variable domain in full, completed from reference TRBV15 and TRBJ2-1, reads DAMVIQNPRYQVTQFGKPVTLSCSQTLNHNVMYWYQQKSSQAPKLLFHYYDKDFNNEADTPDNFQSRRPNTSFCFLDIRSPGLGDTAMYLCATSRSPQTSGTNEAFFGPGTRLTVL.

The CDR3 protein is CASSYDWASNTEAFF. The DNA of the CDR3 is TGTGCCAGCAGTTACGATTGGGCCTCGAACACTGAAGCTTTCTTT. The gene calls are TRBV6-6 and TRBJ1-1; D unclear. The CDR3 totals 15 residues. From germline, CDR1 is MNHNY and CDR2 SVGAGI (reference sequence). V lost 2 bases and J 1 base, leaving 11 bases between the germline ends.

This clonotype turned up a few times. The chain has TRBV28 and TRBJ2-1; no firm D call. Germline loops: CDR1 MDHEN, CDR2 SYDVKM. V lost 3 bases and J 4 bases, leaving 10 bases between the germline ends. The CDR3 is 14 amino acids. CDR3 sequence reads: CASSFLDGYNEQFF. In nucleotides, the CDR3 is TGTGCCAGCAGTTTCCTCGACGGTTACAATGAGCAGTTCTTC.

This clonotype was detected a few times. This chain connects TRBV12-3 or TRBV12-4 to TRBJ1-1, with 10 bases lining up with TRBD1. The CDR3 runs 13 residues. V lost 6 bases, J lost 4 bases, and 2 bases stayed unmatched. CDR3: CASRDRGVTEAFF. CDR3 nucleotides: TGTGCCAGCAGGGACAGGGGGGTCACTGAAGCTTTCTTT.

This clonotype has a handful of counts. The CDR3: CASRHTTGELFF. The CDR3 nucleotides read TGTGCCAGCAGACATACGACCGGGGAGCTGTTTTTT. The chain is built from TRBV7-9 and TRBJ2-2; D is unresolved. CDR3 length equals 12 residues. CDR1 and CDR2 from the germline V gene are SEHNR and FQNEAQ (reference sequence). Between the trimmed V and J ends, which lost 6 bases and 5 bases, there was a span of 7 bases.